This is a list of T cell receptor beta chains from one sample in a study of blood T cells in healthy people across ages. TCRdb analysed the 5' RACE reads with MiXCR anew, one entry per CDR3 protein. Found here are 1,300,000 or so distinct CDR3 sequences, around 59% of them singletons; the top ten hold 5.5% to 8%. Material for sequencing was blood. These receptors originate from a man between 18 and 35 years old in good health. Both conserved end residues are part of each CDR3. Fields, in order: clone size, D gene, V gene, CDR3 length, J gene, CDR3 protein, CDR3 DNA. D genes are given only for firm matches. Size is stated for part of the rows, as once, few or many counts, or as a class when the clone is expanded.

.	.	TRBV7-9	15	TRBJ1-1	CASSSPTDSNTEAFF	TGTGCCAGCAGCTCGCCGACGGATTCGAACACTGAAGCTTTCTTT
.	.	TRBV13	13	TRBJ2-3	CASSSPGSDTQYF	TGTGCCAGCAGCTCCCCCGGATCAGATACGCAGTATTTT
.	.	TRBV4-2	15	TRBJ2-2	CTSSQSNSNTGELFF	TGTACCAGCAGCCAAAGTAACTCGAACACCGGGGAGCTGTTTTTT
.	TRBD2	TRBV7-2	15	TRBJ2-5	CASSLVSRGGETQYF	TGTGCCAGCAGCTTGGTGTCGCGGGGGGGAGAGACCCAGTACTTC
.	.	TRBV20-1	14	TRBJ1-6	CSARVGEYNSPLHF	TGCAGTGCTAGAGTCGGGGAGTATAATTCACCCCTCCACTTT
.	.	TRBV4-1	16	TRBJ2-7	CASSQDGSILSHEQYF	TGCGCCAGCAGCCAAGATGGCTCCATTCTGTCCCACGAGCAGTACTTC
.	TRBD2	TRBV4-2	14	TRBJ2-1	CASSLAGINNEQFF	TGTGCAAGCAGCCTAGCGGGGATTAACAATGAGCAGTTCTTC
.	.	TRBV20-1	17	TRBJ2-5	CSARDWPRDTPTETQYF	TGCAGTGCTAGAGATTGGCCCCGGGACACACCGACGGAGACCCAGTACTTC
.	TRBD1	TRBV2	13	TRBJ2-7	CASGTDLAYEQYF	TGTGCTTCCGGGACAGACTTAGCCTACGAGCAGTACTTC
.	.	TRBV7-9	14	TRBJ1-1	CASSSPTKSTEAFF	TGTGCCAGCAGCTCCCCGACAAAGAGCACTGAAGCTTTCTTT
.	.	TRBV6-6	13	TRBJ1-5	CASSTDRAQPQHF	TGTGCCAGCAGTACCGACAGAGCACAGCCCCAGCATTTT
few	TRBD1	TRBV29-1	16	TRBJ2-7	CSAIGDRGLLGYEQYF	TGCAGCGCTATCGGGGACAGGGGGTTACTTGGCTACGAGCAGTACTTC
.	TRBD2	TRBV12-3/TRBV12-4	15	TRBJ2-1	CASSKTSGRGNEQFF	TGTGCCAGCAGTAAAACTAGCGGGAGGGGCAATGAGCAGTTCTTC
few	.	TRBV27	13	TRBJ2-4	CASSTSSRNIQYF	.
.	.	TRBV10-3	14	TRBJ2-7	CAISDPAYSYEQYF	TGTGCCATCAGTGATCCCGCCTATTCCTACGAGCAGTACTTC
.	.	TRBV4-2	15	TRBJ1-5	CASSQDPGEGQPQHF	TGTGCCAGCAGCCAAGATCCGGGGGAAGGTCAGCCCCAGCATTTT
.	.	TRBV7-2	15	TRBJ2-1	CASSLDTPLYNEQFF	TGTGCCAGCAGCCTCGACACGCCCTTATACAATGAGCAGTTCTTC
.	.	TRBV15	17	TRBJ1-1	CATSRVAGQSMNTEAFF	TGTGCCACCAGCAGAGTAGCAGGACAAAGCATGAACACTGAAGCTTTCTTT
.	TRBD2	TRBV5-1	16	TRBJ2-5	CASSLLSSGIQETQYF	TGCGCCAGCAGCTTGTTGTCTAGCGGGATTCAAGAGACCCAGTACTTC
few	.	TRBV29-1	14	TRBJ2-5	CSVEARTAGETQYF	TGCAGCGTTGAGGCCAGGACAGCGGGGGAGACCCAGTACTTC
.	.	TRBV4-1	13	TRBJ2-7	CASSQEPSYEQYF	TGTGCCAGCAGCCAAGAACCTAGCTACGAGCAGTACTTC
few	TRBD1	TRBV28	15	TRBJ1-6	CASSSEDREDSPLHF	TGTGCCAGCAGTTCCGAGGACAGGGAGGATTCACCCCTCCACTTT
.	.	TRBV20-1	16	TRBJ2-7	CSARDRVLAASYEQYF	TGCAGTGCTAGAGATCGGGTGCTGGCGGCATCCTACGAGCAGTACTTC
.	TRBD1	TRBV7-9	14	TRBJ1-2	CASSPPGTEGGYTF	TGTGCCAGCAGCCCGCCCGGGACAGAGGGCGGCTACACCTTC
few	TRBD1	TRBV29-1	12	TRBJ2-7	CSVHQGVYEQYF	TGCAGCGTACATCAGGGGGTCTACGAGCAGTACTTC
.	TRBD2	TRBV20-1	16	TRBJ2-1	CSAHPLTSGRVDEQFF	TGCAGTGCCCACCCTTTGACTAGCGGGAGGGTCGATGAGCAGTTCTTC
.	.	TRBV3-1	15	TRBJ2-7	CASSQDQPGTYEQYF	TGTGCCAGCAGCCAAGATCAGCCAGGGACCTACGAGCAGTACTTC
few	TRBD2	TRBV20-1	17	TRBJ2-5	CSASRTSGSNYQETQYF	TGCAGTGCTAGCCGGACTAGCGGGAGCAACTACCAAGAGACCCAGTACTTC
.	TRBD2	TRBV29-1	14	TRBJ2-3	CCVRTSGLGDTQYF	TGCTGCGTCCGGACTAGCGGGTTGGGAGATACGCAGTATTTT
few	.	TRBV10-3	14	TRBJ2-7	CAISATGTAYEQYF	TGTGCCATCAGCGCAACCGGGACGGCCTACGAGCAGTACTTC
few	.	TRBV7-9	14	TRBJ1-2	CASSLDAEVDGYTF	TGTGCCAGCAGCTTAGATGCGGAAGTGGATGGCTACACCTTC
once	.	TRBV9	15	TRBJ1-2	CASSVAHSNQDGYTF	TGTGCCAGCAGCGTAGCCCACAGCAATCAGGATGGCTACACCTTC
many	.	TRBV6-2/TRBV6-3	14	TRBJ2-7	CASSYEAGPYEQYF	TGTGCCAGCAGTTACGAGGCGGGACCCTACGAGCAGTACTTC
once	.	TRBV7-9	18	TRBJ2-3	CASSLGVYKGISTDTQYF	TGTGCCAGCAGCTTAGGGGTGTACAAGGGCATAAGCACAGATACGCAGTATTTT
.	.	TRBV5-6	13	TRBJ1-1	CASSLANWAEAFF	TGTGCCAGCAGCTTGGCAAACTGGGCTGAAGCTTTCTTT
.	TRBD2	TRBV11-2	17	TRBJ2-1	CASSSSGGGRAYNEQFF	TGTGCCAGCAGCTCCTCGGGTGGCGGGAGGGCGTACAATGAGCAGTTCTTC
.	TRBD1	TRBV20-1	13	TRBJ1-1	CSARDRVHTEAFF	TGCAGTGCCCGGGACAGGGTTCACACTGAAGCTTTCTTT
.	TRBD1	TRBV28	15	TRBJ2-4	CASSLIGTGGWEQYF	TGTGCCAGCAGTTTAATAGGGACAGGGGGCTGGGAGCAGTACTTC
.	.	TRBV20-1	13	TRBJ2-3	CSASVDNTDTQYF	TGCAGTGCTAGCGTGGACAACACAGATACGCAGTATTTT